Listed below are T cell receptor beta chains from one sample, sequenced in a study of cytomegalovirus exposure and HLA in healthy donors. Profiling relied on immunoSEQ multiplex PCR, and the TCRdb table lists in-frame clones only, not all of them. Seen here are 150,000 to 200,000 clones, approximately 88% observed once, and the top ten hold about 1.4%. The material sequenced was PBMCs. The receptors derive from a woman under 30 in good health and CMV-seronegative. CDR3s include the opening cysteine and the closing phenylalanine or tryptophan. D genes are given only for firm matches. Clone size is not always given. Where it is, it says once, few, many or a class for expanded clones.

j_call d_call v_call clone_size cdr3_nt cdr3_aa
TRBJ2-7 TRBD1 TRBV30 . TGTGCCTGGAGGGACAGGGGGACCTCCTACGAGCAGTACTTC CAWRDRGTSYEQYF
TRBJ2-7 TRBD1 TRBV28 . TGTGCCAGTCACAGGGGGAAGTACGAGCAGTACTTC CASHRGKYEQYF
TRBJ1-5 . TRBV19 . TGTGCCAGTAGTATCGCCAGGGATCAGCCCCAGCATTTT CASSIARDQPQHF
TRBJ1-2 . TRBV7-9 . TGTGCCAGCAGCTCCCCTTACACAGACAGGACGTATGGCTACACCTTC CASSSPYTDRTYGYTF
TRBJ2-7 . TRBV19 few TGTGCCTCTCGACGGGCACTAGCTCCCATCTACGAGCAGTACTTC CASRRALAPIYEQYF
TRBJ1-3 . TRBV6-5 . TGTGCCAGCAGTTACTCGAGGGATGGAGGAAACACCATATATTTT CASSYSRDGGNTIYF
TRBJ1-2 . TRBV10-1 . TGCGCCAGCAGTGAGTTGGCAAACTATGGCTACACCTTC CASSELANYGYTF
TRBJ2-7 . TRBV5-1 few TGCGCCAGCAGCTTGCGTCAGGGAACAGTGAACGAGCAGTACTTC CASSLRQGTVNEQYF
TRBJ2-5 . TRBV5-1 . TGCGCCAGCAGCCTGGAACAGGAGACCCAGTACTTC CASSLEQETQYF
TRBJ2-1 . TRBV10-3 . TGTGCCATCAGTGTGGCCCACAATGAGCAGTTCTTC CAISVAHNEQFF
TRBJ1-5 TRBD1 TRBV5-8 . TGTGCCAGCAGCTTGGAAGTAGGGACAGAGAATCAGCCCCAGCATTTT CASSLEVGTENQPQHF
TRBJ1-1 . TRBV10-3 . TGTGCCATCAGTGGGGGGCCGGGAAACACTGAAGCTTTCTTT CAISGGPGNTEAFF
TRBJ1-1 . TRBV29-1 . TGCAGCGCAGAAAGTTCAGGGCTCACTGAAGCTTTCTTT CSAESSGLTEAFF
TRBJ2-3 TRBD2 TRBV4-2 . TGTGCCAGCAGCCAAAAAGCCAGACTAGCGGGGGGCACAGATACGCAGTATTTT CASSQKARLAGGTDTQYF
TRBJ2-2 TRBD1 TRBV9 . TGTGCCAGCAGCCTTACACAGGGGGTTCCCGAGCTGTTTTTT CASSLTQGVPELFF
TRBJ1-1 TRBD1 TRBV10-2 . TGCGCCAGCACTGGGGGACAGGGTGTCACTGAAGCTTTCTTT CASTGGQGVTEAFF
TRBJ1-6 . TRBV5-1 . TGCGCCAGCAGCTTGGACAGATATAATTCACCCCTCCACTTT CASSLDRYNSPLHF
TRBJ2-6 TRBD2 TRBV27 . TGTGCCAGCAGTTTAGCCCCAGGCGGGGGGCCTGGGGCCAACGTCCTGACTTTC CASSLAPGGGPGANVLTF
TRBJ2-5 TRBD2 TRBV4-1 . TGCGCCAGCAGCCAAGGCTTGAGCGGGGGGTATGAGACCCAGTACTTC CASSQGLSGGYETQYF
TRBJ2-3 TRBD2 TRBV19 . TGTGCCAGTAGTAGACTAGCGGCAGATACGCAGTATTTT CASSRLAADTQYF
TRBJ1-4 . TRBV6-1 few TGTGCCAGCAGTGAAGTGGGGGGGGACGGAGAAAAACTGTTTTTT CASSEVGGDGEKLFF
TRBJ2-1 . TRBV27 . TGTGCCAGCATCCGGGCAGGGAAATACAATGAGCAGTTCTTC CASIRAGKYNEQFF
TRBJ2-7 . TRBV10-3 . TGTGCCATCAGCCGAGGGCCCACAGGGTCGAGCTCCTACGAGCAGTACTTC CAISRGPTGSSSYEQYF
TRBJ2-5 TRBD2 TRBV2 . TGTGCCAGCAGTGACGGGGGGGAGACCCAGTACTTC CASSDGGETQYF
TRBJ2-3 . TRBV6-1 . TGTGCCAGCAGTGAAAGAGGGGAGGTATTCGATACGCAGTATTTT CASSERGEVFDTQYF
TRBJ1-2 . TRBV27 . TGTGCCAGCAGTCAATCCCACTTACAGGGAGGGGGCTACACCTTC CASSQSHLQGGGYTF
TRBJ1-2 . TRBV10-1 . TGCGCCAGCAGTGTCCGTGGGCGGGAATATGGCTACACCTTC CASSVRGREYGYTF
TRBJ1-1 . TRBV2 . TGTGCCAGCAGAGGAAGCGTCCTACCTCAGGCTTTCTTT CASRGSVLPQAFF
TRBJ2-5 . TRBV28 . TGTGCCAGCAGTACTCCCGGGATTCAAGAGACCCAGTACTTC CASSTPGIQETQYF
TRBJ1-1 . TRBV2 . TGTGCCAGCAGTTTAGGTGGGCAGGTGGAAGCTTTCTTT CASSLGGQVEAFF
TRBJ1-1 TRBD1 TRBV18 . TGTGCCAGCTCACCGGGGACAGGGCGGATCGCTGAAGCTTTCTTT CASSPGTGRIAEAFF
TRBJ2-2 . TRBV29-1 . TGCAGCGCCATCCGGGAGACCGGGGAGCTGTTTTTT CSAIRETGELFF
TRBJ2-1 TRBD2 TRBV7-2 . TGTGCCAGCAGCTCCAACGGGGGGTACAATGAGCAGTTCTTC CASSSNGGYNEQFF
TRBJ1-2 . TRBV7-9 few TGTTCCAGCAGCCACTATACGGGAGGGCGTAACCTCTATGGCTACACCTTC CSSSHYTGGRNLYGYTF
TRBJ1-6 . TRBV18 many TGTGCCAGCTCATTACAGGGATCCTATAATTCACCCCTCCACTTT CASSLQGSYNSPLHF
TRBJ1-1 . TRBV4-1 . TGCGCCAGCAGCCAAGATAAGTCATCAGGGATGTTTGACACTGAAGCTTTCTTT CASSQDKSSGMFDTEAFF
TRBJ1-1 . TRBV9 . TGTGCCAGCAGCGCTCAGATCAGGAACACTGAAGCTTTCTTT CASSAQIRNTEAFF
TRBJ1-5 . TRBV7-9 . TGTGCCAGCAGCAATAAACAGGGAGGGGATCAGCCCCAGCATTTT CASSNKQGGDQPQHF
TRBJ1-2 TRBD1 TRBV5-4 . TGTGCCAGCAGCTTGGAGGGGGCGAATGGCTACACCTTC CASSLEGANGYTF
TRBJ1-2 TRBD1 TRBV11-2 . TGTGCCAGCAGCCGACAGGGCCCCTATGGCTACACCTTC CASSRQGPYGYTF
TRBJ2-7 TRBD2 TRBV5-1 . TGCGCCAGCAGCCTGGCGAGCGGGGGCCTCTCCTACGAGCAGTACTTC CASSLASGGLSYEQYF
TRBJ1-2 TRBD1 TRBV6-5 . TGTGCCAGCAGCCGATCCCAGACAGGGGGTGGCTACACCTTC CASSRSQTGGGYTF
TRBJ2-1 TRBD1 TRBV2 . TGTGCCAGCAGTGTGGGACAGGGGAATAATGAGCAGTTCTTC CASSVGQGNNEQFF
TRBJ2-3 TRBD2 TRBV11-2 . TGTGCCAGCAGCGCCACCCGGAGCGGGGGAACAGATACGCAGTATTTT CASSATRSGGTDTQYF
TRBJ2-6 . TRBV7-2 . TGTGCCAGCAGCCAAAGCGGGTGGGCCAACGTCCTGACTTTC CASSQSGWANVLTF